These T cell receptor beta chains were read from a single sample in a study of T cell responses to AZD1222 COVID-19 vaccine. Produced via immunoSEQ multiplex PCR; TCRdb's table is partial and in-frame only. The sample carries some 150,000 clones, about 95% recorded once. The starting material was peripheral blood, obtained on day 0 of AZD1222 vaccination. The receptors shown here come from an adult in good health. CDR3s include the opening cysteine and the closing phenylalanine or tryptophan. The D gene is left open where the match is weak.

v_call: TRBV3-1/TRBV3-2
d_call: TRBD2
j_call: TRBJ2-3
cdr3_aa: CASSPGLAGQDTQYF
cdr3_nt: TGTGCCAGCAGCCCAGGACTAGCGGGACAAGATACGCAGTATTTT

v_call: TRBV28
d_call: TRBD1
j_call: TRBJ1-6
cdr3_aa: CASSPPVDRVSPLHF
cdr3_nt: TGTGCCAGCAGTCCTCCCGTGGACAGGGTCTCACCCCTCCACTTT

v_call: TRBV4-2
d_call: TRBD2
j_call: TRBJ2-1
cdr3_aa: CASSRGEAGGPYNEQFF
cdr3_nt: TGTGCCAGCAGCCGAGGGGAGGCGGGGGGGCCGTACAATGAGCAGTTCTTC

v_call: TRBV5-1
d_call: .
j_call: TRBJ2-3
cdr3_aa: CASSLRGSGTSSDTQYF
cdr3_nt: TGCGCCAGCAGCTTGAGGGGGTCGGGGACATCTTCGGATACGCAGTATTTT

v_call: TRBV27
d_call: .
j_call: TRBJ1-5
cdr3_aa: CASSSIGATYSNQPQHF
cdr3_nt: TGTGCCAGCAGTTCTATAGGGGCGACCTATAGCAATCAGCCCCAGCATTTT

v_call: TRBV5-1
d_call: .
j_call: TRBJ2-5
cdr3_aa: CASSPDAGLQETQYF
cdr3_nt: TGCGCCAGCAGCCCGGACGCGGGGCTCCAAGAGACCCAGTACTTC

v_call: TRBV19
d_call: TRBD1
j_call: TRBJ1-6
cdr3_aa: CASSPTGTPLHF
cdr3_nt: TGTGCCAGTAGTCCGACAGGGACACCCCTCCACTTT

v_call: TRBV4-1
d_call: .
j_call: TRBJ1-5
cdr3_aa: CASSHGTFSNQPQHF
cdr3_nt: TGCGCCAGCAGCCACGGGACGTTTAGCAATCAGCCCCAGCATTTT

v_call: TRBV28
d_call: .
j_call: TRBJ2-1
cdr3_aa: CASSLGGTRNEQFF
cdr3_nt: TGTGCCAGCAGTTTGGGCGGGACGAGGAATGAGCAGTTCTTC

v_call: TRBV5-1
d_call: TRBD1
j_call: TRBJ1-2
cdr3_aa: CASSLGTGGFNYGYTF
cdr3_nt: TGCGCCAGCAGCTTGGGGACAGGGGGATTTAACTATGGCTACACCTTC

v_call: TRBV28
d_call: .
j_call: TRBJ2-1
cdr3_aa: CASSFGGPFRPYNEQFF
cdr3_nt: TGTGCCAGCAGTTTTGGGGGACCTTTCCGGCCCTACAATGAGCAGTTCTTC

v_call: TRBV4-1
d_call: .
j_call: TRBJ1-3
cdr3_aa: CASSQIDLSGNTIYF
cdr3_nt: TGCGCCAGCAGCCAAATTGACTTATCTGGAAACACCATATATTTT

v_call: TRBV6-5
d_call: TRBD2
j_call: TRBJ2-1
cdr3_aa: CASSLSGRAYNEQFF
cdr3_nt: TGTGCCAGCAGCCTTAGCGGGAGGGCCTATAATGAGCAGTTCTTC

v_call: TRBV6-5
d_call: .
j_call: TRBJ1-1
cdr3_aa: CASSSEGVVIEAFF
cdr3_nt: TGTGCCAGCAGCTCGGAGGGGGTGGTCATCGAGGCTTTCTTT

v_call: TRBV27
d_call: TRBD1
j_call: TRBJ2-3
cdr3_aa: CASRPGTGGRPDTQYF
cdr3_nt: TGTGCCAGCAGACCTGGGACAGGGGGACGTCCAGATACGCAGTATTTT

v_call: TRBV7-9
d_call: TRBD1
j_call: TRBJ1-1
cdr3_aa: CASSYDRDLNTEAFF
cdr3_nt: TGTGCCAGCAGCTACGACAGGGATTTGAACACTGAAGCTTTCTTT

v_call: TRBV12-3/TRBV12-4
d_call: .
j_call: TRBJ2-1
cdr3_aa: CASSTFHEQFF
cdr3_nt: TGTGCCAGCAGCACCTTCCATGAGCAGTTCTTC

v_call: TRBV11-2
d_call: .
j_call: TRBJ1-1
cdr3_aa: CASSLGVRWNTEAFF
cdr3_nt: TGTGCCAGCAGCTTAGGAGTCAGATGGAACACTGAAGCTTTCTTT

v_call: TRBV7-9
d_call: .
j_call: TRBJ1-2
cdr3_aa: CASSLVPRGEGYTF
cdr3_nt: TGTGCCAGCAGCTTAGTTCCTCGGGGCGAAGGCTACACCTTC

v_call: TRBV13
d_call: TRBD1
j_call: TRBJ1-2
cdr3_aa: CASSLKGAAGYTF
cdr3_nt: TGTGCCAGCAGCTTAAAGGGGGCAGCTGGCTACACCTTC

v_call: TRBV5-6
d_call: .
j_call: TRBJ1-5
cdr3_aa: CASSLGAVNQPQHF
cdr3_nt: TGTGCCAGCAGCTTGGGTGCAGTCAATCAGCCCCAGCATTTT

v_call: TRBV19
d_call: .
j_call: TRBJ1-2
cdr3_aa: CASSSGLGLDFEGYTF
cdr3_nt: TGTGCCAGTAGTTCCGGACTGGGGCTCGATTTTGAAGGCTACACCTTC

v_call: TRBV4-1
d_call: .
j_call: TRBJ2-5
cdr3_aa: CASSQEGEETQYF
cdr3_nt: TGCGCCAGCAGCCAAGAGGGGGAAGAGACCCAGTACTTC

v_call: TRBV24-1
d_call: TRBD2
j_call: TRBJ2-1
cdr3_aa: CATSEPGGAYNYNEQFF
cdr3_nt: TGTGCCACCAGTGAACCCGGGGGGGCCTACAATTACAATGAGCAGTTCTTC

v_call: TRBV27
d_call: .
j_call: TRBJ2-1
cdr3_aa: CASSDLNVKNEQFF
cdr3_nt: TGTGCCAGCAGTGACCTAAACGTCAAAAATGAGCAGTTCTTC

v_call: TRBV12-3/TRBV12-4
d_call: .
j_call: TRBJ1-2
cdr3_aa: CASSLKVDGYTF
cdr3_nt: TGTGCCAGCAGTTTAAAGGTTGATGGCTACACCTTC

v_call: TRBV28
d_call: .
j_call: TRBJ1-3
cdr3_aa: CASNPSGGSGNTIYF
cdr3_nt: TGTGCCAGCAACCCCTCCGGGGGTTCTGGAAACACCATATATTTT

v_call: TRBV4-1
d_call: .
j_call: TRBJ1-1
cdr3_aa: CASSQDRGTPNTEAFF
cdr3_nt: TGCGCCAGCAGCCAAGATCGTGGCACTCCGAACACTGAAGCTTTCTTT

v_call: TRBV6-5
d_call: .
j_call: TRBJ1-2
cdr3_aa: CASSQWDGYTF
cdr3_nt: TGTGCCAGCAGTCAGTGGGACGGCTACACCTTC

v_call: TRBV3-1/TRBV3-2
d_call: .
j_call: TRBJ2-3
cdr3_aa: CASSRSSTDTQYF
cdr3_nt: TGTGCCAGCAGCCGTTCTAGTACAGATACGCAGTATTTT

v_call: TRBV18
d_call: .
j_call: TRBJ1-5
cdr3_aa: CASSPGQLSNQPQHF
cdr3_nt: TGTGCCAGCTCACCCGGACAGCTTAGCAATCAGCCCCAGCATTTT

v_call: TRBV5-8
d_call: TRBD1
j_call: TRBJ1-2
cdr3_aa: CASRGTVPGGYTF
cdr3_nt: TGTGCCAGCAGAGGGACAGTACCTGGGGGCTACACCTTC

v_call: TRBV19
d_call: .
j_call: TRBJ2-1
cdr3_aa: CASSRIRGSYNEQFF
cdr3_nt: TGTGCCAGTAGTAGGATTCGGGGCTCCTACAATGAGCAGTTCTTC

v_call: TRBV12-3/TRBV12-4
d_call: .
j_call: TRBJ1-1
cdr3_aa: CASSPGGDTEAFF
cdr3_nt: TGTGCCAGCAGCCCCGGGGGGGACACTGAAGCTTTCTTT

v_call: TRBV30
d_call: .
j_call: TRBJ1-1
cdr3_aa: CAWSRQGNTEAFF
cdr3_nt: TGTGCCTGGAGTAGGCAGGGTAACACTGAAGCTTTCTTT

v_call: TRBV29-1
d_call: .
j_call: TRBJ1-2
cdr3_aa: CNANGYTF
cdr3_nt: TGCAACGCGAATGGCTACACCTTC

v_call: TRBV3-1/TRBV3-2
d_call: TRBD2
j_call: TRBJ2-2
cdr3_aa: CASSGLADTGELFF
cdr3_nt: TGTGCCAGCAGCGGACTAGCGGACACCGGGGAGCTGTTTTTT

v_call: TRBV7-9
d_call: .
j_call: TRBJ1-3
cdr3_aa: CASSLMAGTTGNTIYF
cdr3_nt: TGTGCCAGCAGCTTGATGGCCGGGACAACTGGAAACACCATATATTTT

v_call: TRBV5-6
d_call: .
j_call: TRBJ1-2
cdr3_aa: CASRLMGYGYTF
cdr3_nt: TGTGCCAGCAGACTGATGGGGTATGGCTACACCTTC

v_call: TRBV3-1/TRBV3-2
d_call: .
j_call: TRBJ1-3
cdr3_aa: CASSQTDSGNTIYF
cdr3_nt: TGTGCCAGCAGCCAGACAGACTCTGGAAACACCATATATTTT

v_call: TRBV21-1
d_call: .
j_call: TRBJ1-2
cdr3_aa: CASSDREIYGYTF
cdr3_nt: TGTGCCAGCAGCGACCGGGAAATCTATGGCTACACCTTC

v_call: TRBV19
d_call: .
j_call: TRBJ1-6
cdr3_aa: CASKGSLTAKESYNSPLHF
cdr3_nt: TGTGCCAGTAAAGGATCCCTCACGGCCAAAGAGTCCTATAATTCACCCCTCCACTTT

v_call: TRBV5-8
d_call: .
j_call: TRBJ1-2
cdr3_aa: CASSLTGINGYTF
cdr3_nt: TGTGCCAGCAGCTTGACTGGGATTAATGGCTACACCTTC

v_call: TRBV6-5
d_call: TRBD1
j_call: TRBJ1-6
cdr3_aa: CASSFNRGPVSPLHF
cdr3_nt: TGTGCCAGCAGTTTTAACAGGGGGCCCGTTTCACCCCTCCACTTT

v_call: TRBV2
d_call: .
j_call: TRBJ2-3
cdr3_aa: CASSEYGRTDTQYF
cdr3_nt: TGTGCCAGCAGTGAGTACGGACGCACAGATACGCAGTATTTT

v_call: TRBV6-1
d_call: .
j_call: TRBJ1-3
cdr3_aa: CASSGRWGLNSGNTIYF
cdr3_nt: TGTGCCAGCAGTGGAAGGTGGGGACTGAACTCTGGAAACACCATATATTTT

v_call: TRBV18
d_call: .
j_call: TRBJ2-2
cdr3_aa: CASSPQLSNTGELFF
cdr3_nt: TGTGCCAGCTCACCCCAACTTTCGAACACCGGGGAGCTGTTTTTT

v_call: TRBV19
d_call: .
j_call: TRBJ1-1
cdr3_aa: CASTYFSGDTEAFF
cdr3_nt: TGTGCCAGTACATATTTTTCAGGAGACACTGAAGCTTTCTTT

v_call: TRBV7-2
d_call: .
j_call: TRBJ1-2
cdr3_aa: CASSLAAGLNYGYTF
cdr3_nt: TGTGCCAGCAGCTTAGCGGCCGGACTCAACTATGGCTACACCTTC

v_call: TRBV6-5
d_call: .
j_call: TRBJ1-1
cdr3_aa: CASIITGEAFF
cdr3_nt: TGTGCCAGCATAATTACAGGCGAAGCTTTCTTT

v_call: TRBV5-8
d_call: TRBD2
j_call: TRBJ2-1
cdr3_aa: CASSFRLAGTYNEQFF
cdr3_nt: TGTGCCAGCAGCTTTAGGCTAGCGGGAACCTACAATGAGCAGTTCTTC

v_call: TRBV13
d_call: .
j_call: TRBJ2-1
cdr3_aa: CASSLGTLSGNEQFF
cdr3_nt: TGTGCCAGCAGCCTAGGGACCCTATCGGGCAATGAGCAGTTCTTC

v_call: TRBV11-2
d_call: TRBD2
j_call: TRBJ2-1
cdr3_aa: CASSLEILAGLNNEQFF
cdr3_nt: TGTGCCAGCAGCTTAGAGATACTAGCGGGACTTAACAATGAGCAGTTCTTC